This T cell receptor beta chain came from a study of T cells in women clearing cervical HPV infection (dated by TCRdb to between 2018 and 2020). Looking at the study overall: The cases were about two dozen women with histologically confirmed HPV16-related CIN3 or worse, and 2 of those women had invasive cancers. Median age was 34 years in cases versus 37 to 40 in controls, and baseline characteristics did not differ significantly. Cases and controls were matched on year of sample collection and on age within five years. Quality controls consisted of five blinded duplicates per group, for a total of around 60 samples made up of about 50 participants and ten or so replicates. The parent cohort enrolled 9,800 or so women aged 18 or older in Guanacaste, Costa Rica, during about 1992 to 1994 and followed them for around 7 years. The exploratory proof-of-principle case-control study was nested within the Guanacaste HPV Natural History Study in Costa Rica and compared TCR repertoires across cervical HPV16 outcomes. Controls were 25 or so women whose single incident HPV16 infection cleared within 12 months without precancer or cancer developing. Since HLA typing was available for only a few women, HLA type could not be ruled out as a confounder. For cases, the median interval between lesion detection and blood sampling was roughly 150 days, with an interquartile range of roughly 85 to 200 days. Blood from cases was drawn at the visit where the lesion was first identified, while blood from controls was drawn once the infection was no longer detected. The paper as a whole reports these results and caveats: Because of the cross-sectional design, the study could not determine whether the associations came before infection or resulted from infection, and neither effector/memory subsets nor HPV-specific T cells were isolated. Because T-cell numbers per sample were unknown, differences in richness could reflect varying T-cell content rather than repertoire biology. Cases had lower TRBV6-7 relative abundance than controls (approximately 0.11% versus 0.16%; Bonferroni P = 0.0008). CIN3+ cases had significantly higher TCR repertoire richness than controls across sequencing depths, but evenness did not differ between the groups. Cases were distinguished from controls with an estimated AUC of approximately 0.83 by random forest classifiers combining richness and V gene abundances.

Every participant had a single incident cervical HPV16 infection, and women with prevalent HPV16 infections were excluded. Cervical HPV DNA was detected by MY09/MY11 PCR, and genotyping was performed by dot-blot hybridization. Around 15 mL of heparinized blood were centrifuged, and the buffy coat was aliquoted, frozen at -30°C, then stored at -80°C. QIAGEN kits were used to extract genomic DNA from buffy coat specimens. Concerning this clone: Its target antigen remains unknown. The read ends 3 residues early relative to the CDR3; the germline J gene fills the gap.

TCR beta CDR3 regions were amplified by multiplex PCR using the immunoSEQ assay from an average of around 1,200 ng genomic DNA per sample. Primer bias was corrected in the assay by using a complete synthetic TCR repertoire to establish an amplification baseline. The amplicons were sequenced using the Illumina platform. As for how the authors treated the data: Sequences were error-corrected by clustering with frequency ratios and a modified nearest-neighbor algorithm and were then analyzed in the immunoSEQ Analyzer with IMGT gene definitions. At each rarefaction depth, TCR richness and evenness were averaged across 20 rarefaction repeats, and any sample with fewer sequences than the depth was left out. V, D and J gene relative abundances were compared between groups with Wilcoxon rank sum tests, applying FDR correction. In the blinded duplicates, the intraclass correlation was around 96% for TCR richness and averaged about 80% across 55 to 75 gene segments. The table was pulled from immuneACCESS by TCRdb, which kept in-frame rearrangements only. Such tables lose some clones; where checked, under half of the loss comes from unresolved V genes, and the rest has no known cause. V, J and clone size are taken as reported in that table, and D and trimming were inferred from the DNA itself. The record for this sample contains 25,000 to 30,000 clones. More than 20% of the sample is taken by the ten largest.

The germline V gene encodes CDR1 SNHLY and CDR2 FYNNEI. V ends up 7 bases short and J 3 bases short, with an unmatched junction base count of 17. The CDR3 covers 18 residues, taking in both the cysteine and the phenylalanine. The DNA has 45 bases, all within the CDR3, and is read from base 1. Recombination connected TRBV2 to TRBJ2-5, with 10 junctional bases fitting TRBD1. Sequences were obtained from blood buffy coat. This TCR came from a woman between 18 and 69 years old with a cervical HPV16 infection that either progressed to CIN3+ or cleared (not recorded which). The CDR3 DNA, read in part, is TGTGCCAGCACTAGGGGGGACAGGGGCGCTCGTGTGGAAGAGACC. The translation is CASTRGDRGARVEET. The CDR3 in its entirety is CASTRGDRGARVEETQYF.